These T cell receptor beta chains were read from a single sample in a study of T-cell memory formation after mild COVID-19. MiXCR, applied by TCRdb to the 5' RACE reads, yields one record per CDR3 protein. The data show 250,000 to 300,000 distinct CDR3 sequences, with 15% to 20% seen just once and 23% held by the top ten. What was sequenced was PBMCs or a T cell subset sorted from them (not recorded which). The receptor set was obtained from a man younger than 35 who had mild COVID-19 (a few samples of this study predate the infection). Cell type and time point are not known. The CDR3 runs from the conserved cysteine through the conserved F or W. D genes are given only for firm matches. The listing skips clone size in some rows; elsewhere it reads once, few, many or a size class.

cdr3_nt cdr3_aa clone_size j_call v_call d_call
TGCAGTGCATATCCGGGACCCCCCTCGGGGCAGTTCTTC CSAYPGPPSGQFF few TRBJ2-1 TRBV20-1 -
TGCGCCAGCAGCCAAGAGTGGGTTTCGAACACCGGGGAGCTGTTTTTT CASSQEWVSNTGELFF - TRBJ2-2 TRBV4-3 -
TGTGCCAGCAGCCAAGACACAGGGGTCAACTATGGCTACACCTTC CASSQDTGVNYGYTF - TRBJ1-2 TRBV14 TRBD1
TGTGCCCTAACCCGGACAAATCAGCCCCAGCATTTT CALTRTNQPQHF few TRBJ1-5 TRBV9 -
TGCAGCGTTCGGACCGTCTCTGGAAACACCATATATTTT CSVRTVSGNTIYF few TRBJ1-3 TRBV29-1 -
TGCGCCAGCAGCCGGAGGGGGGTTTCCGGGACTAGCGGGGTCCGTGGCAATGAGCAGTTCTTC CASSRRGVSGTSGVRGNEQFF - TRBJ2-1 TRBV4-3 TRBD2
- CASSVGQGAWDF few TRBJ2-3 TRBV7-9 -
TGTGCCAGCTCAGACGGACGGAACTATGGCTACACCTTC CASSDGRNYGYTF - TRBJ1-2 TRBV18 -
TGTGCCAGCAACCCCGCAGGGAGCGTCGGGGAGCTGTTTTTT CASNPAGSVGELFF few TRBJ2-2 TRBV19 -
TGTGCCAGCAGCTTAGGGGCTATTGCAGAGACCCAGTACTTC CASSLGAIAETQYF few TRBJ2-5 TRBV7-8 -
TGCGCCAGCAGCCAAGGGTGGTTCGGGGCCAGGAACACTGAAGCTTTCTTT CASSQGWFGARNTEAFF - TRBJ1-1 TRBV4-3 -
TGTGCCAGCAGCTGGCCCTGGGCGGGTTCGTCCTACGAGCAGTACTTC CASSWPWAGSSYEQYF - TRBJ2-7 TRBV5-5 -
TGTGCCAGCAGCTTAGGCAGATACTATGGCTACACCTTC CASSLGRYYGYTF few TRBJ1-2 TRBV7-2 -
TGCGCCAGCAGCTCGGAGCGGGGAGATACGCAGTATTTT CASSSERGDTQYF many TRBJ2-3 TRBV5-1 TRBD2
TGTGCCAGTAGTGCCTGGAAGAATGAGCAGTTCTTC CASSAWKNEQFF few TRBJ2-1 TRBV19 -
TGTGCCAGCAGCCAACCGGGACAGGGGGCTTACGAGCAGTACTTC CASSQPGQGAYEQYF - TRBJ2-7 TRBV4-2 TRBD1
TGTGCCAGCAAGTTTACCGGGGAGCTGTTTTTT CASKFTGELFF - TRBJ2-2 TRBV2 -
TGTGCCAGCAGCTTAGCCTCCGGGACCGGGGAGCTGTTTTTT CASSLASGTGELFF few TRBJ2-2 TRBV7-2 -
TGTGCCAGCAGCTTAAGGCGCAGTTCCAACACAGATACGCAGTATTTT CASSLRRSSNTDTQYF few TRBJ2-3 TRBV7-3 -
TGTGCCAGCAGCCCCGTCGGACTAGCAGAAGAGACCCAGTACTTC CASSPVGLAEETQYF - TRBJ2-5 TRBV7-2 TRBD2
TGCGCCAGCAGCCAAGAAGGGGGCGGGGGGGCGCGGAATGAGCAGTTCTTC CASSQEGGGGARNEQFF - TRBJ2-1 TRBV4-3 TRBD2
TGTGCCAGCAGTTTATCCCCCGTGGGGCAGGGAAATTACAATGAGCAGTTCTTC CASSLSPVGQGNYNEQFF - TRBJ2-1 TRBV28 -
TGTGCCAGCAGCTTATTGGGGGCGAATGAAAAACTGTTTTTT CASSLLGANEKLFF few TRBJ1-4 TRBV7-2 -
TGCAGTGCTAGAGCTCGGGAGTCCCAGAGAGATACGCAGTATTTT CSARARESQRDTQYF few TRBJ2-3 TRBV20-1 -
TGCGCCAGCAGCACAGGGGATAGCAATCAGCCCCAGCATTTT CASSTGDSNQPQHF few TRBJ1-5 TRBV5-1 TRBD1
TGCGCCAGCAGTGACGGGGGGAGGACAGATACGCAGTATTTT CASSDGGRTDTQYF many TRBJ2-3 TRBV10-2 TRBD2
TGTGCCAGCAGTCGACAGGCGTCAAGCTATGGCTACACCTTC CASSRQASSYGYTF few TRBJ1-2 TRBV6-2/TRBV6-3 -
TGTGCCAGCAGCTTAACCCAGGGAAACACCATATATTTT CASSLTQGNTIYF few TRBJ1-3 TRBV11-2 -
TGCGCCAGGATAGGGGGGGATACGCAGTATTTT CARIGGDTQYF - TRBJ2-3 TRBV4-3 -
TGCAGTGCTATCGCGGGGGCTAACGGCGGAGGCTACACCTTC CSAIAGANGGGYTF - TRBJ1-2 TRBV20-1 -
TGTGCCAGCAGCTCCCTCTCCACAGATACGCAGTATTTT CASSSLSTDTQYF many TRBJ2-3 TRBV7-3 -
TGTGCCAGCAGTTCCGGCTCTGGGGCCAACGTCCTGACTTTC CASSSGSGANVLTF many TRBJ2-6 TRBV12-3/TRBV12-4 -
TGCAGTGCCAGACAGGGGATCTACAATGAGCAGTTCTTC CSARQGIYNEQFF - TRBJ2-1 TRBV20-1 TRBD1
TGTGCCAGCAGCTTTTGGCGAACAGGGGAACAAGAGACCCAGTACTTC CASSFWRTGEQETQYF - TRBJ2-5 TRBV7-9 TRBD1
TGTGCCAGCAGCTGGGTAGCGGGGGCAGTATCAGATACGCAGTATTTT CASSWVAGAVSDTQYF - TRBJ2-3 TRBV6-2/TRBV6-3 TRBD2
TGTGCCAGCAGCTTAATCAGCAGGGGTCAGGGTTCAGCCAAAAACATTCAGTACTTC CASSLISRGQGSAKNIQYF many TRBJ2-4 TRBV7-6 -
TGCAGTGCTAGAGAGGGGGGGCCCCGGGGAAAACTGTTTTTT CSAREGGPRGKLFF - TRBJ1-4 TRBV20-1 -
TGCGCCAGCAGCTCTCGATGGGGACTCTCTGGGGCCAACGTCCTGACTTTC CASSSRWGLSGANVLTF few TRBJ2-6 TRBV4-3 -
TGTGCCAGCAACCTTGTGGGGAATTCACCCCTCCACTTT CASNLVGNSPLHF - TRBJ1-6 TRBV28 -
TGTGCCAGTAGTATAACCAGGGTCAATGAGCAGTTCTTC CASSITRVNEQFF - TRBJ2-1 TRBV19 -
TGTGCCAGCAGCTCCCTCGGGGTAGAGGACACCGGGGAGCTGTTTTTT CASSSLGVEDTGELFF - TRBJ2-2 TRBV7-9 -
TGCAGTGCTAGAGATTTTTTAGCGGGGAGCACAGATACGCAGTATTTT CSARDFLAGSTDTQYF - TRBJ2-3 TRBV20-1 TRBD2
TGTGCCAGCTTTTCGACAGGGGACGGCGACTATGGCTACACCTTC CASFSTGDGDYGYTF many TRBJ1-2 TRBV18 TRBD1
TGTGCCAGCCTAATCGGCGGTGCAGGGCTGGAGACCCAGTACTTC CASLIGGAGLETQYF few TRBJ2-5 TRBV6-1 -
TGCAGTATGATTAGCGTGGGGGGGGCAGGTGAGCAGTTCTTC CSMISVGGAGEQFF many TRBJ2-1 TRBV20-1 -
TGTGCCAGCAGTGGTAGGGGAGGGAGGCTCACCTACGAGCAGTACTTC CASSGRGGRLTYEQYF - TRBJ2-7 TRBV6-1 TRBD2
TGTGCCAGCAGCTACCGTAGGGGAGGGGTTGAAAAACTGTTTTTT CASSYRRGGVEKLFF few TRBJ1-4 TRBV5-6 -
TGTGCCTGGAGTGTAGGTGAAAAACTGTTTTTT CAWSVGEKLFF few TRBJ1-4 TRBV30 -
TGTGCCAGCAGCTCGGGACACTCCACCGGGGAGCTGTTTTTT CASSSGHSTGELFF few TRBJ2-2 TRBV7-2 -
TGCAGCGTAAGAACTAGCGGGGGTTACACAGATACGCAGTATTTT CSVRTSGGYTDTQYF many TRBJ2-3 TRBV29-1 TRBD2
TGTGCCAGCAGCTTAAGACGGCTCACTAGCACAGATACGCAGTATTTT CASSLRRLTSTDTQYF few TRBJ2-3 TRBV7-8 -
TGTGCCAGCACGGGAAGGCTAGCGGGAGCGGAAGAGACCCAGTACTTC CASTGRLAGAEETQYF few TRBJ2-5 TRBV6-2/TRBV6-3 TRBD2
TGTGACAGCAGTGACAGGGGGCAAGAGACCCAGTACTTC CDSSDRGQETQYF - TRBJ2-5 TRBV6-1 TRBD1
TGTGCCAGCAGCTTGGCCGGACTAGCGGTGACAGATACGCAGTATTTT CASSLAGLAVTDTQYF - TRBJ2-3 TRBV5-5 TRBD2
TGTGCCAGCAGCCCCTTCGGGGGAAACTATGGCTACACCTTC CASSPFGGNYGYTF - TRBJ1-2 TRBV2 -
TGCGCCAGCAGCTCCGGAAGGTGGAATGAGCAGTTCTTC CASSSGRWNEQFF - TRBJ2-1 TRBV5-1 -
TGTGCCAGCAGCTTTGGAGACAGGGCCGGGGAGCTGTTTTTT CASSFGDRAGELFF few TRBJ2-2 TRBV7-2 TRBD1
TGTGCCAGACGGGCCAGGGGATCGAATGAGCAGTTCTTC CARRARGSNEQFF - TRBJ2-1 TRBV2 -
TGTGCCAGCAGTGACCCGGGTTTGGCACCCCTCCACTTT CASSDPGLAPLHF once TRBJ1-6 TRBV25-1 -